This T cell receptor (beta chain) derives from a study of blood T cell repertoires in COVID-19. Per the original methods: Reference gene primer amplification gave estimated nucleated cell counts. Clones were sequenced by immunoSEQ multiplex PCR, and TCRdb holds only the in-frame ones, with some missing. That table supplies the V and J calls and clone size; D and trimming were determined from the DNA. In the table there are under 150,000 clones, roughly 69% of which are singletons. With V trimmed by 6 bases and J by 4 bases, 15 bases remained unmatched. CDR3 size: 17 residues. CDR1 is KGHSH and CDR2 is LQKENI in the germline V gene.

V usage is TRBV18 and J usage is TRBJ1-2, with 9 positions matching TRBD1. The receptor's source is a woman in her sixties or seventies with acute or convalescent COVID-19. The sequencing input was peripheral blood. The CDR3 protein is CASSNPGQGVNSYGYTF. The CDR3 nucleotides are TGTGCCAGCTCGAATCCGGGACAGGGAGTTAATAGCTATGGCTACACCTTC.